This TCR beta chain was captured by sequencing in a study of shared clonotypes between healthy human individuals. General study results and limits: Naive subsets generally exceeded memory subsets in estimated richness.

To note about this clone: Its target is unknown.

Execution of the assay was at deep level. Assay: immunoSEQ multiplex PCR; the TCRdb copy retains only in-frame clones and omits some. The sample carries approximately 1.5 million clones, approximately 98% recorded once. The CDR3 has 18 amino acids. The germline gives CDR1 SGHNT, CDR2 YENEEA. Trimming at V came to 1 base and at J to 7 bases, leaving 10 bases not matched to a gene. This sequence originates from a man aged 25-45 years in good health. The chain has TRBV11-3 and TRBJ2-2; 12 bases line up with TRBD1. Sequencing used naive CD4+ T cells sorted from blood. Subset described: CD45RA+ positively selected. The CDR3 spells CASSLARKGQGANGELFF. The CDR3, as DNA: TGTGCCAGCAGCTTAGCCCGCAAGGGACAGGGGGCTAACGGGGAGCTGTTTTTT.